This TCR beta chain is from a study of blood T cell repertoires in COVID-19. The CDR3 length is 15 residues. CDR1 and CDR2 (germline): GTSNPN, SVGIG (reference sequence). V was trimmed by 1 base and J by 8 bases, leaving 17 bases between them. Libraries were prepared by immunoSEQ multiplex PCR; TCRdb keeps only in-frame clonotypes and omits some of them. The table records more than 400,000 clones, around 90% of them present only once. Across about two dozen US areas, participants ranged in age from roughly 18 to 95 years. The receptor's source is a woman aged 18-35 years who had recovered from COVID-19. The sequenced sample consisted of PBMCs or T cells enriched from blood (not recorded which). The rearrangement links TRBV30 to TRBJ1-4; a weak D match, TRBD1 (6 bases). The CDR3 protein is CAWSAPRGRGEKLFF. The CDR3 coding sequence is TGTGCCTGGAGTGCTCCGCGGGGGCGTGGGGAAAAACTGTTTTTT.